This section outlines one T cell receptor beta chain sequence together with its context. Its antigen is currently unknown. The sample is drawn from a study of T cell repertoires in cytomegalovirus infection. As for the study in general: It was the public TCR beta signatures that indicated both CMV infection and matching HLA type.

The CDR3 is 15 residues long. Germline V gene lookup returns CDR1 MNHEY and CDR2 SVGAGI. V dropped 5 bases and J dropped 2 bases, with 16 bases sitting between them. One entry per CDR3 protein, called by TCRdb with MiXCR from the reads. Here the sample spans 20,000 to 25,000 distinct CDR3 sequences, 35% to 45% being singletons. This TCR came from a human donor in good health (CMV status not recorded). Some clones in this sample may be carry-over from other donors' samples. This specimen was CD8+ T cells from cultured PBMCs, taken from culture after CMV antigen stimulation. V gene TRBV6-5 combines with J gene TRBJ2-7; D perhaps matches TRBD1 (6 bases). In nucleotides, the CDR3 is TGTGCCAGCAGTCCCGGGACAACGATTACCTACGAGCAGTACTTC. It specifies CASSPGTTITYEQYF.